This TCR beta chain was sequenced for a study of beta chain features in type 1 diabetes. Notes on the study in general: Type 1 diabetes patients showed fewer insertions and more deletions at VDJ junctions. The study found moderately but significantly shorter TCRB CDR3s in all four CD4+ subsets of Type 1 diabetes patients.

Averaging roughly 120 mL, one heparinised blood draw was given by each donor. The authors reverse transcribed all of the isolated RNA, so sequencing captured expressed TCRB transcripts. Sequencing of naive, central memory and regulatory T cell samples gave an average of about 3.7 million reads. Clones were sequenced by immunoSEQ multiplex PCR, and TCRdb holds only the in-frame ones, with some missing. The sample contains about 340,000 clones, about 14% of which appear only once. The CDR3 covers 13 residues. Germline CDR1 SNHLY, CDR2 FYNNEI. V lost 10 bases, J lost 10 bases, and 14 bases stayed unmatched. This clone showed up just a few times. Antigen: not known.

The origin of this receptor is a woman aged 18-29 years with type 1 diabetes. Sequencing was carried out using naive CD4+ T cells from blood. The chain carries TRBV2 and TRBJ1-1; 8 nucleotides agree with TRBD1. The CDR3 bases are TGTGCCACCGTCAATCAGGGGGCCTCAGTAGCTTTCTTT. It specifies CATVNQGASVAFF.